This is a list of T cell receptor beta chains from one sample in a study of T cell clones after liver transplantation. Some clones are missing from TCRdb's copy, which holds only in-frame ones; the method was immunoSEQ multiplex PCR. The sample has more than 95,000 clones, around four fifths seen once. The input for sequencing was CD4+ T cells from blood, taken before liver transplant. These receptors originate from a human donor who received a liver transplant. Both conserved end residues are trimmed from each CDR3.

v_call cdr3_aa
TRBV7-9 ASSLQGALNTEAF
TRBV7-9 ASSGGPRLGETQY
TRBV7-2 ASSLPGTSGDFTDTQY
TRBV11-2 ASSLGGLAEETQY
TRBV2 ASRLAGYTGELF
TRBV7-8 ASSLGQGRANTEAF
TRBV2 ASSPLRGRAGYGYT
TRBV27 ASTPGPNNYGYT
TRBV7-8 ASRQRGGLNTGELF
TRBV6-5 ASSTQQGRYGYT